These 11 T cell receptor beta chains were all obtained from the same sample, sequenced in a study of blood T cell repertoires in COVID-19. This table comes from immunoSEQ multiplex PCR, and its TCRdb copy is limited to in-frame clones, with some not included. The profile covers more than 100,000 clones, with about four fifths appearing a single time and 8.4% taken by the ten largest. The sample consisted of peripheral blood. These receptors all come from a woman between 55 and 75 years old with active or convalescent COVID-19.

The chain has TRBV5-6 and TRBJ1-3; no definite D call. The CDR3 runs 14 residues. Deletions cut 0 bases from V and 2 bases from J, with 6 bases between. CDR1 SGHDT and CDR2 YYEEEE come from the germline V gene. The CDR3 nucleotides are TGTGCCAGCAGCTTGGGCCAGGCTGGAAACACCATATATTTT. Protein sequence: CASSLGQAGNTIYF.

V gene TRBV28 combines with J gene TRBJ2-7; the match to TRBD2 covers 11 bases. Per germline, CDR1 MDHEN and CDR2 SYDVKM. With 5 bases clipped from V and 5 bases from J, the junction kept 8 bases outside the gene matches. CDR3 size: 15 residues. The DNA for the CDR3 is TGTGCCAGCAGTAAACTAGCGGGAGTCGGGAACGAGCAGTACTTC. Protein sequence: CASSKLAGVGNEQYF. The variable domain in full, with the rest retrieved from reference TRBV28 and TRBJ2-7, is DVKVTQSSRYLVKRTGEKVFLECVQDMDHENMFWYRQDPGLGLRLIYFSYDVKMKEKGDIPEGYSVSREKKERFSLILESASTNQTSMYLCASSKLAGVGNEQYFGPGTRLTVT.

The rearrangement uses TRBV2 and TRBJ1-5; TRBD1 matches at 7 bases. Per germline, CDR1 SNHLY and CDR2 FYNNEI. Trimming cost V 7 bases and J 5 bases; bases outside gene matches: 11. The length of the CDR3 is 15 residues. CDR3 nucleotides: TGTGCCAGCAAGAGGGACAGCATGGACCATCAGCCCCAGCATTTT. Translating it yields CASKRDSMDHQPQHF.

The CDR3 spells CASSSNGQATDTQYF. The CDR3 DNA reads as TGTGCCAGCAGCTCTAACGGACAGGCCACAGATACGCAGTATTTT. The chain carries TRBV11-3 and TRBJ2-3; 7 bases are a match to TRBD1. The germline gives CDR1 SGHNT, CDR2 YENEEA. The V gene end was trimmed by 4 bases and the J gene end by 2 bases; junction bases not matched to a gene: 6. The CDR3 is 15 amino acids.

The chain combines TRBV5-1 with TRBJ2-2, with TRBD1 matching over 11 bases. Trimming at V came to 4 bases and at J to 2 bases, leaving 7 bases not matched to a gene. The CDR3 consists of 17 residues. Germline V gene lookup returns CDR1 SGHRS and CDR2 YFSETQ. CDR3 nucleotides: TGCGCCAGCAGCACAGGGACAGGGGGGATTAACACCGGGGAGCTGTTTTTT. Protein product: CASSTGTGGINTGELFF. The full variable domain, with the rest looked up from reference TRBV5-1 and TRBJ2-2, is KAGVTQTPRYLIKTRGQQVTLSCSPISGHRSVSWYQQTPGQGLQFLFEYFSETQRNKGNFPGRFSGRQFSNSRSEMNVSTLELGDSALYLCASSTGTGGINTGELFFGEGSRLTVL.

The chain employs TRBV9 and TRBJ2-1, with 9 positions matching TRBD2. Germline V CDR1 and CDR2: SGDLS, YYNGEE. V shed 0 bases and J 0 bases; nucleotides not matched to a gene: 4. The CDR3 has 17 amino acids. The CDR3 sequence is CASSVVGGRASYNEQFF. The CDR3 DNA is TGTGCCAGCAGCGTAGTTGGCGGGAGGGCCTCCTACAATGAGCAGTTCTTC.

This clone occurred a few times. The chain combines TRBV18 with TRBJ2-1; 9 bases align to TRBD2. The CDR3 totals 16 residues. V was pared by 6 bases and J by 6 bases, with 12 bases of the junction left unmatched. Germline CDR1 is KGHSH and CDR2 is LQKENI. The CDR3: CASSLLGTSPSNEQFF. CDR3 sequence (DNA): TGTGCCAGCTCTCTTTTGGGGACTAGCCCTAGCAATGAGCAGTTCTTC.

The chain joins TRBV27 to TRBJ1-2, with 8 bases identical to TRBD1. Germline assignment: CDR1 MNHEY and CDR2 SMNVEV (reference sequence). Losses at the gene ends were 6 bases for V and 8 bases for J; bases not matched to a gene: 11. CDR3 size: 14 residues. The CDR3 region is CASSRTGTGGGYTF. Here the CDR3 DNA reads TGTGCCAGCAGCCGAACCGGGACAGGAGGCGGCTACACCTTC.

The CDR3 sequence: CASSPFPGQPRGFSGNTIYF. CDR3 sequence (DNA): TGTGCCAGCTCACCTTTCCCGGGACAGCCAAGGGGCTTCTCTGGAAACACCATATATTTT. This chain joins TRBV18 and TRBJ1-3, with 7 nucleotides matching TRBD1. Per germline, CDR1 KGHSH and CDR2 LQKENI. The trim removed 3 bases at V and 0 bases at J, leaving 17 bases unmatched. CDR3 length: 20 amino acids.

V usage is TRBV2 and J usage is TRBJ2-4; TRBD1 might be the D (6 bases). This CDR3 comprises 15 residues. Trimming cost V 7 bases and J 1 base, with 14 bases left between them. Germline CDR1 reads SNHLY; CDR2 reads FYNNEI. CDR3 sequence: CASTRPGEAKNIQYF. DNA for the CDR3: TGTGCCAGCACCCGCCCAGGGGAGGCCAAAAACATTCAGTACTTC.

V is TRBV7-8 and J is TRBJ2-2, with TRBD2 identical over 7 bases. With 5 bases clipped from V and 1 base from J, the junction kept 4 bases outside the gene matches. CDR1 SGHVS and CDR2 FQNEAQ come from the germline V gene. The CDR3 extends over 15 amino acids. The CDR3 DNA follows: TGTGCCAGCAGCCCTTTAGCGGGGAACACCGGGGAGCTGTTTTTT. Protein product: CASSPLAGNTGELFF. Supplemented by reference TRBV7-8 and TRBJ2-2, the full variable domain reads GAGVSQSPRYKVAKRGQDVALRCDPISGHVSLFWYQQALGQGPEFLTYFQNEAQLDKSGLPSDRFFAERPEGSVSTLKIQRTQQEDSAVYLCASSPLAGNTGELFFGEGSRLTVL.